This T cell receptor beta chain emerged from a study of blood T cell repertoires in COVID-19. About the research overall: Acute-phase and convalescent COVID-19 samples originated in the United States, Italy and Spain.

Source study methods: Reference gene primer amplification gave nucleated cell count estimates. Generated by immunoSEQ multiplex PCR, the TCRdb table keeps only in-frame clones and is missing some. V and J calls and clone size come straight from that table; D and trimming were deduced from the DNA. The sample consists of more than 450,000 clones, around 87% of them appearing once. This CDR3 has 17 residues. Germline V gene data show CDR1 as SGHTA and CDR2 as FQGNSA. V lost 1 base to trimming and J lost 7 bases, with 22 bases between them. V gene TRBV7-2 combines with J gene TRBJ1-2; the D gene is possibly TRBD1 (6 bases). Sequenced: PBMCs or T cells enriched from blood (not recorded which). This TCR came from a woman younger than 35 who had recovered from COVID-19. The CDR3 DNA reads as TGTGCCAGCAGCTTAGAAATTTATCAGGGGCCAGGAATTGGCTACACCTTC. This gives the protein CASSLEIYQGPGIGYTF.